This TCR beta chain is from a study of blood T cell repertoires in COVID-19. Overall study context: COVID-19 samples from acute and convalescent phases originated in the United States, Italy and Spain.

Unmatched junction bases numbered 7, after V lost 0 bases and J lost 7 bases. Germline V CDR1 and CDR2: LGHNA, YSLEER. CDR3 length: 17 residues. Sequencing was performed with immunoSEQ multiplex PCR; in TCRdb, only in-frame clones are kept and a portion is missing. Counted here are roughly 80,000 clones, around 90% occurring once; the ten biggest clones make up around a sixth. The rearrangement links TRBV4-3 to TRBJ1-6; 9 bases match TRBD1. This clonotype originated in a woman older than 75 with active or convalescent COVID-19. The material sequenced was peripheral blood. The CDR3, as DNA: TGCGCCAGCAGCCAAGATTTCTCGGGGACAGGGAATTCACCCCTCCACTTT. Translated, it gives CASSQDFSGTGNSPLHF.